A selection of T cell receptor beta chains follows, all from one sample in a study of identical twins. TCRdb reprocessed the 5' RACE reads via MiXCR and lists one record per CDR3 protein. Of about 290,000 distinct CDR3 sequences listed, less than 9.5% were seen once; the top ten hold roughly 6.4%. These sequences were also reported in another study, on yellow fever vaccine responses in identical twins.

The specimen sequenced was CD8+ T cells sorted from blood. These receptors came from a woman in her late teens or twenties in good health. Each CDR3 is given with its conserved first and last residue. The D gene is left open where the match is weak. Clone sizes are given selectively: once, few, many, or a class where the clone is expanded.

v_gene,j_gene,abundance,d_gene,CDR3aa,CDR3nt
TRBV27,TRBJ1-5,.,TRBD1,CASSRDRGGQPQHF,TGTGCCAGCAGCCGGGACAGGGGCGGTCAGCCCCAGCATTTT
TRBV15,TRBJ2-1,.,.,CATSRDQTLQFSYNEQFF,TGTGCCACCAGCAGAGATCAAACCCTACAGTTCTCCTACAATGAGCAGTTCTTC
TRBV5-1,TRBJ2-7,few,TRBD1,CASSLLTGGRYEQYF,TGCGCCAGCAGCTTACTGACAGGGGGCAGGTACGAGCAGTACTTC
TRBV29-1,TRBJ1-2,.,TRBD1,CSVESGQGAWYGYTF,TGCAGCGTTGAAAGCGGTCAGGGGGCCTGGTATGGCTACACCTTC
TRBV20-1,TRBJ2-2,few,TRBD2,CSAMERETNTGELFF,TGCAGTGCTATGGAGCGGGAAACGAACACCGGGGAGCTGTTTTTT
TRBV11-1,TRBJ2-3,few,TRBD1,CASSLEGTGEAAADTQYF,TGTGCCAGCAGCTTAGAAGGGACAGGGGAGGCTGCGGCAGATACGCAGTATTTT
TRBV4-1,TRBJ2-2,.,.,CASSQDWGPGELFF,TGCGCCAGCAGCCAAGATTGGGGACCCGGGGAGCTGTTTTTT
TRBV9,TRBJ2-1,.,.,CASSPWTMRYNEQFF,TGTGCCAGCAGCCCGTGGACTATGCGCTACAATGAGCAGTTCTTC
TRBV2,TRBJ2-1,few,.,CAGGFGNEQFF,TGTGCCGGAGGGTTTGGTAATGAGCAGTTCTTC
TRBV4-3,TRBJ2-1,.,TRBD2,CASSQDRSGSTYNEQFF,TGCGCCAGCAGCCAAGATCGGAGCGGGAGCACTTACAATGAGCAGTTCTTC
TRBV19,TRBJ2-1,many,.,CASSGSTTDNEQFF,TGTGCCAGTAGTGGGTCTACGACAGACAATGAGCAGTTCTTC
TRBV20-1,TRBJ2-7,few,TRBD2,CSALSGSSYEQYF,TGCAGTGCTCTTAGCGGGAGCTCCTACGAGCAGTACTTC
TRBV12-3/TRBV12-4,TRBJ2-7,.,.,CASNSQGLEQYF,TGTGCCAGCAACTCACAAGGGTTGGAGCAGTACTTC
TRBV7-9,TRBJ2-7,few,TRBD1,CASSSTDRVSSYEQYF,TGTGCCAGCAGCTCAACAGACAGGGTGAGCTCCTACGAGCAGTACTTC
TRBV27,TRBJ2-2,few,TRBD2,CASRRGIAGAGELFF,TGTGCCAGCAGGAGAGGGATAGCGGGAGCCGGGGAGCTGTTTTTT
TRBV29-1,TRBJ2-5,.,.,CSVDGAGIETQYF,TGCAGCGTTGATGGGGCAGGGATCGAGACCCAGTACTTC
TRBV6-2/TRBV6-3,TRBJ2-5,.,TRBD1,CASSLRYKGTEGETQYF,TGTGCCAGCAGTCTAAGATATAAAGGGACAGAAGGAGAGACCCAGTACTTC
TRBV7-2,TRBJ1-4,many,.,CASSKNRVEKLFF,TGTGCCAGCAGTAAGAACAGGGTAGAAAAACTGTTTTTT
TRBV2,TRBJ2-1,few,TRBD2,CASTGGTGGFYNEQFF,TGTGCCAGCACTGGGGGAACGGGGGGTTTCTACAATGAGCAGTTCTTC
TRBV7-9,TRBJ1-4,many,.,CASTSFDRVLDDEKLFF,TGTGCCAGCACTAGCTTCGACCGAGTGCTGGATGATGAAAAACTGTTTTTT
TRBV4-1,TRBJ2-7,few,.,CASSQVLSYEQYF,TGCGCCAGCAGCCAAGTCCTTTCCTACGAGCAGTACTTC
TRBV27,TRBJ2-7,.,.,CASSPRSSSYEQYF,TGTGCCAGCAGCCCCAGGTCGAGCTCCTACGAGCAGTACTTC
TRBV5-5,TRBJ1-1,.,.,CASSLTDYTEAFF,TGTGCCAGCAGCTTGACGGATTACACTGAAGCTTTCTTT
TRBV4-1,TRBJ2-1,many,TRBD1,CASSPTNRGDEQFF,TGCGCCAGCAGCCCAACGAACAGGGGGGATGAGCAGTTCTTC
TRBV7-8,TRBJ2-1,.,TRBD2,CASSFLSGDHYNEQFF,TGTGCCAGCAGCTTCCTCAGCGGGGACCACTACAATGAGCAGTTCTTC
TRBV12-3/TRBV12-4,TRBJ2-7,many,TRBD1,CASSLEGASYEQYF,TGTGCCAGCAGTTTAGAGGGGGCATCCTACGAGCAGTACTTC
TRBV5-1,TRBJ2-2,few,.,CASSLEVGARTGELFF,TGCGCCAGCAGCTTGGAAGTGGGGGCGAGGACCGGGGAGCTGTTTTTT
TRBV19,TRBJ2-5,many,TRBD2,CASSEGTRVRETQYF,TGTGCCAGTAGTGAAGGGACTAGAGTTCGAGAGACCCAGTACTTC
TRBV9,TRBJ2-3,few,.,CASSVDGGTDTQYF,TGTGCCAGCAGCGTAGATGGGGGCACAGATACGCAGTATTTT
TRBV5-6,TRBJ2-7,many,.,CASSHRWGGQGYEQYF,TGTGCCAGCAGCCATAGGTGGGGGGGCCAAGGCTACGAGCAGTACTTC
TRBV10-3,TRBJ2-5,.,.,CAISPAGGGGPWETQYF,TGTGCCATCAGCCCGGCGGGCGGCGGGGGCCCTTGGGAGACCCAGTACTTC
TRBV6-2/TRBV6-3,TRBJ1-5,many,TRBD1,CASFSGTGNQPQHF,TGTGCCAGCTTTTCCGGGACAGGGAATCAGCCCCAGCATTTT
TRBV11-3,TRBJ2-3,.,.,CASSFMITDTQYF,TGTGCCAGCAGCTTCATGATCACAGATACGCAGTATTTT
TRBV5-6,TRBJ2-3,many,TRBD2,CASSLMGLAFTDTQYF,TGTGCCAGCAGCTTGATGGGACTAGCGTTCACAGATACGCAGTATTTT
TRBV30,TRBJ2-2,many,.,CAWSDREWNTGELFF,TGTGCCTGGAGTGACCGAGAATGGAACACCGGGGAGCTGTTTTTT
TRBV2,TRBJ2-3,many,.,CASGSYGGTDTQYF,TGTGCCAGCGGCTCATACGGGGGAACAGATACGCAGTATTTT
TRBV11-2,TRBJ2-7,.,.,CASSLAWAYEQYF,TGTGCCAGCAGCTTAGCTTGGGCGTACGAGCAGTACTTC
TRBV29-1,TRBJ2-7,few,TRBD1,CSVVGQGSRGGYEQYF,TGCAGCGTTGTGGGACAGGGTTCCCGTGGGGGCTACGAGCAGTACTTC
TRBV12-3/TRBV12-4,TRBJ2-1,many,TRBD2,CASSFGTSSNEQFF,TGTGCCAGCAGTTTCGGGACTAGCTCCAATGAGCAGTTCTTC